The 21 T cell receptor beta chains presented below share a single source sample, sequenced in a study of T cell responses to AZD1222 COVID-19 vaccine. Profiling relied on immunoSEQ multiplex PCR, and the TCRdb table lists in-frame clones only, not all of them. This table has about 130,000 clones, 88% appearing once. The starting material was peripheral blood, obtained on day 0 of AZD1222 vaccination. The receptor set was obtained from an adult in good health.

This clone was seen more than once but under ten times. V is TRBV18 and J is TRBJ2-2, with D tentatively TRBD1 or TRBD2 (5 bases each). V gave up 2 bases and J gave up 4 bases, with 8 bases separating them. CDR1 KGHSH and CDR2 LQKENI come from the germline V gene. The CDR3 covers 14 residues. The CDR3 nucleotides read TGTGCCAGCTCACCAGGGGGACCCACCGGGGAGCTGTTTTTT. Its protein is CASSPGGPTGELFF.

The V gene is TRBV9, the J gene TRBJ2-1; 10 positions match TRBD2. J lost 0 bases, V lost 0 bases, and 3 bases had no gene match. The CDR3 is 17 residues long. Germline CDR1 is SGDLS and CDR2 is YYNGEE. The CDR3 DNA reads TGTGCCAGCAGCGTAGAACTAGCGGGAAGCTCCTACAATGAGCAGTTCTTC. Its protein product is CASSVELAGSSYNEQFF. The whole variable domain, filled in from reference TRBV9 and TRBJ2-1, reads DSGVTQTPKHLITATGQRVTLRCSPRSGDLSVYWYQQSLDQGLQFLIQYYNGEERAKGNILERFSAQQFPDLHSELNLSSLELGDSALYFCASSVELAGSSYNEQFFGPGTRLTVL.

The chain links TRBV10-1 to TRBJ1-2; D unresolved. The CDR3 has 15 amino acids. V was cut by 3 bases and J by 8 bases, with 19 bases left in between. Germline V gives CDR1 WNHNN, CDR2 SYGVQD (reference sequence). CDR3 region: CASSESRGPLRGYTF. The CDR3 DNA reads as TGCGCCAGCAGTGAAAGTCGAGGGCCCCTTCGGGGCTACACCTTC.

The chain employs TRBV3-1 (or the pseudogene TRBV3-2) and TRBJ2-5; D call uncertain. The ends were cut back, 4 bases at V and 5 bases at J, with 20 bases in the middle. The CDR3 runs to 16 residues. Germline V gene data show CDR1 as LGHDT and CDR2 as YNNKEL (reference sequence). Here the CDR3 DNA reads TGTGCCAGCAGCCCTACTCCAGGAAAAGGAATTGAGACCCAGTACTTC. It translates to CASSPTPGKGIETQYF.

V gene TRBV2 combines with J gene TRBJ2-3, with 8 nucleotides matching TRBD1. The CDR3 is 11 amino acids. Germline lookup yields CDR1 SNHLY and CDR2 FYNNEI. J lost 14 bases, V lost 5 bases, and 6 bases had no gene match. The CDR3 DNA follows: TGTGCCAGCAGTCCGACAGGGGCCGGGTATTTT. It yields the protein CASSPTGAGYF.

V gene TRBV7-9 combines with J gene TRBJ2-2; possibly TRBD1 for D (6 bases). The CDR3 has 15 amino acids. Trimming removed 5 bases from V and 7 bases from J, with 17 bases in between. The germline V gene encodes CDR1 SEHNR and CDR2 FQNEAQ (reference sequence). Written as DNA, the CDR3 is TGTGCCAGCAGCGTGGACAGCGTTGTTGACGGGGAGCTGTTTTTT. Residues: CASSVDSVVDGELFF.

J is TRBJ1-1 and V is TRBV19; no reliable D call. Trimming pared 5 bases from V and 1 base from J, leaving 8 bases between. This CDR3 spans 13 amino acids. Germline CDR1 reads LNHDA; CDR2 reads SQIVND (reference sequence). In DNA form, the CDR3 reads TGTGCCAGTAGTGCGGGCCCGAACACTGAAGCTTTCTTT. Translating it yields CASSAGPNTEAFF.

The chain has TRBV18 and TRBJ2-7; D is ambiguous. V was pared by 0 bases and J by 7 bases, with 10 bases between. The germline gives CDR1 KGHSH, CDR2 LQKENI. The CDR3 has 13 residues. CDR3 sequence: CASSPPLSDEQYF. The CDR3 DNA sequence: TGTGCCAGCTCACCACCCCTCTCGGATGAGCAGTACTTC.

This chain links TRBV4-1 with TRBJ1-4; TRBD1 aligns across 8 bases. CDR1 is MGHRA and CDR2 is YSYEKL in the germline V gene. The trim removed 5 bases at V and 4 bases at J, leaving 9 bases unmatched. This CDR3 has 16 amino acids. The CDR3 bases are TGCGCCAGCAGCATAAGACAGGGGATGGATAATGAAAAACTGTTTTTT. Its translation is CASSIRQGMDNEKLFF.

V is TRBV7-2 and J is TRBJ2-1; no definite D call. Trimming shortened V by 3 bases and J by 9 bases, and 12 bases separated the two germline ends. Germline values: CDR1 SGHTA, CDR2 FQGNSA. There are 13 residues in the CDR3. The DNA of the CDR3 is TGTGCCAGCAGCTTTGTATCGAGAGGTGAGCAGTTCTTC. The encoded protein is CASSFVSRGEQFF.

The chain links TRBV11-2 to TRBJ2-7, with D possibly being TRBD1 (6 bases). In germline, CDR1 is SGHAT, CDR2 FQNNGV. This CDR3 contains 14 residues. Trimming took 5 bases from V and 0 from J, leaving 11 bases between them. The CDR3 DNA is TGTGCCAGCAGCCGTGACAGGAGCTCCTACGAGCAGTACTTC. Translating it yields CASSRDRSSYEQYF.

The chain combines TRBV5-1 with TRBJ1-2; 7 bases match TRBD1. The V gene's germline CDR1 is SGHRS and CDR2 YFSETQ. This CDR3 is built from 14 residues. With 2 bases clipped from V and 14 bases from J, the junction kept 15 bases outside the gene matches. The CDR3 loop is CASSFNLDRNGLTF. Here the CDR3 DNA reads TGCGCCAGCAGCTTTAATCTGGACAGGAACGGCCTGACCTTC.

The genes are TRBV3-1 (or the pseudogene TRBV3-2) and TRBJ2-7, with 14 bases matching TRBD2. Germline V gives CDR1 LGHDT, CDR2 YNNKEL (reference sequence). This CDR3 region has 14 residues. V was pared by 8 bases and J by 6 bases, with 6 bases of the junction left unmatched. DNA for the CDR3: TGTGCCAGCGGGGGACTAGCGGGAGCGGTCGAGCAGTACTTC. It specifies CASGGLAGAVEQYF.

This clone has only one observation. The rearrangement uses TRBV5-4 and TRBJ2-5; 7 bases line up with TRBD2. Trimming removed 0 bases from V and 4 bases from J; junction bases left unmatched: 6. This CDR3 region has 15 residues. Germline-derived CDR1 and CDR2 are SGHNT and YYREEE (reference sequence). CDR3 residues: CASSLGSGGGETQYF. DNA of the CDR3: TGTGCCAGCAGCTTGGGGTCGGGAGGCGGAGAGACCCAGTACTTC.

The V and J genes are TRBV27 and TRBJ2-5; D may be TRBD2 (6 bases). Trimming left V 6 bases short and J 7 bases short, with 15 bases between. Germline V gene sequence: CDR1 MNHEY, CDR2 SMNVEV (reference sequence). There are 13 residues in the CDR3. As DNA, the CDR3 is TGTGCCAGCAGCATGCAGGGCGGGGTGACCCAGTACTTC. Its translation: CASSMQGGVTQYF.

V usage is TRBV28 and J usage is TRBJ2-1; no clear D. V was clipped by 7 bases and J by 8 bases, with 12 bases between them. Germline CDR1 MDHEN, CDR2 SYDVKM. The CDR3 consists of 12 residues. The CDR3 reads CASTTPPHEQFF. In nucleotides, the CDR3 is TGTGCCAGCACCACTCCCCCTCATGAGCAGTTCTTC.

CDR3 bases: TGTGCCAGCAGCTTAAGGGGACCGGGACAGGGGGCTTCCTACGAGCAGTACTTC. Its translation: CASSLRGPGQGASYEQYF. The chain is built from TRBV7-9 and TRBJ2-7; 12 bases fit TRBD1. The germline V gene encodes CDR1 SEHNR and CDR2 FQNEAQ (reference sequence). The length of the CDR3 is 18 residues. The ends lost 2 bases at V and 1 base at J; junction bases unmatched: 9. The whole variable domain, remainder taken from reference TRBV7-9 and TRBJ2-7, is DTGVSQNPRHKITKRGQNVTFRCDPISEHNRLYWYRQTLGQGPEFLTYFQNEAQLEKSRLLSDRFSAERPKGSFSTLEIQRTEQGDSAMYLCASSLRGPGQGASYEQYFGPGTRLTVT.

This clone was picked up one time. The V call is TRBV7-2, the J call TRBJ1-1; D is possibly TRBD1 (5 bases). Between the trimmed V and J ends, which lost 5 bases and 1 base, there was a span of 11 bases. The germline CDR1 and CDR2 sequences are SGHTA and FQGNSA. The CDR3 extends over 14 amino acids. Here the CDR3 reads CASSPTRGNTEAFF. The CDR3 coding sequence is TGTGCCAGCAGCCCTACAAGGGGGAACACTGAAGCTTTCTTT.

The chain has TRBV4-1 and TRBJ2-7; 7 bases match TRBD1. The germline CDR1 and CDR2 sequences are MGHRA and YSYEKL. The CDR3 loop spans 13 amino acids. Germline trimming cut 4 bases from V and 2 bases from J; bases unmatched to any gene: 2. The CDR3 DNA reads as TGCGCCAGCAGCCCGGGACAGACCTACGAGCAGTACTTC. This translates into CASSPGQTYEQYF.

The rearrangement joins TRBV19 to TRBJ1-5; the D is unclear. The V end lost 2 bases, the J end lost 5 bases, and 10 bases lay between the germline ends. This CDR3 comprises 14 residues. Looked up from germline, CDR1 is LNHDA and CDR2 is SQIVND (reference sequence). CDR3 bases: TGTGCCAGTAGTATAAACAATTTTGATCAGCCCCAGCATTTT. Its protein is CASSINNFDQPQHF.

This chain connects TRBV6-2 or TRBV6-3 to TRBJ2-2, with D perhaps matching TRBD1 or TRBD2 (5 bases each). Germline values: CDR1 MNHEY, CDR2 SVGEGT. V lost 5 bases and J lost 7, with 23 bases in between. The CDR3 spans 17 residues. Written as DNA, the CDR3 is TGTGCCAGCAGTCGCAGTGGGGCCCTTACCGGAGGCGGGGAGCTGTTTTTT. It yields the protein CASSRSGALTGGGELFF.